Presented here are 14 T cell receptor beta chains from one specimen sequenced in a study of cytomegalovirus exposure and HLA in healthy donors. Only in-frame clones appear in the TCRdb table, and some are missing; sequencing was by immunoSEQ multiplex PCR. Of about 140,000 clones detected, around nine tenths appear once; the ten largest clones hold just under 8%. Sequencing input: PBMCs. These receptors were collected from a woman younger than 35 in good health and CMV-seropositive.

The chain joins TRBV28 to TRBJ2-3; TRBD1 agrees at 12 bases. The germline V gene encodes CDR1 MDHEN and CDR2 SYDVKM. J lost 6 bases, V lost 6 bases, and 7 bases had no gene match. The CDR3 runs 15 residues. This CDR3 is CASRAGTGGADTQYF. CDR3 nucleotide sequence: TGTGCCAGCAGGGCCGGGACAGGGGGCGCGGATACGCAGTATTTT.

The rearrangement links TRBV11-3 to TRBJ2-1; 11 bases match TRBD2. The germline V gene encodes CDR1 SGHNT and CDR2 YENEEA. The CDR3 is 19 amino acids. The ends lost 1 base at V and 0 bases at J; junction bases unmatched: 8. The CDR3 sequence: CASSLGVAGGRSSYNEQFF. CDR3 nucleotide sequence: TGTGCCAGCAGCTTAGGGGTAGCGGGGGGGCGAAGCTCCTACAATGAGCAGTTCTTC.

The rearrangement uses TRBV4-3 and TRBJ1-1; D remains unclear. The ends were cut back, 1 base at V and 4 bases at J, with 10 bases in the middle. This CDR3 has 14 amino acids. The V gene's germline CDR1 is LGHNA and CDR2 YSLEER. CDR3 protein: CASSQVPESTEAFF. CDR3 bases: TGCGCCAGCAGCCAAGTCCCAGAAAGCACTGAAGCTTTCTTT.

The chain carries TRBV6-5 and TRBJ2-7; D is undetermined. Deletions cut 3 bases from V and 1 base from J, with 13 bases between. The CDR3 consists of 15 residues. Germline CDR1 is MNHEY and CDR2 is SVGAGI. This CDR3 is CASSYYFSSSYEQYF. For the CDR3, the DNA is TGTGCCAGCAGTTATTATTTCTCGAGTTCCTACGAGCAGTACTTC.

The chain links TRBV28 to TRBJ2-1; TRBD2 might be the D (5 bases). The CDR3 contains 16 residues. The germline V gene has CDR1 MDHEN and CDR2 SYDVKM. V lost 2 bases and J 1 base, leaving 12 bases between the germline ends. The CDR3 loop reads CASSLPSGISYNEQFF. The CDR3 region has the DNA TGTGCCAGCAGTTTACCTTCGGGAATATCCTACAATGAGCAGTTCTTC.

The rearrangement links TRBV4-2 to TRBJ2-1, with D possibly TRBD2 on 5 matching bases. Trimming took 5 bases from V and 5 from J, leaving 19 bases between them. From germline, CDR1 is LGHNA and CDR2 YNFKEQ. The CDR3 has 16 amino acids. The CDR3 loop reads CASSSQVRGRNNEQFF. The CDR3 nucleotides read TGTGCCAGCAGCTCCCAGGTACGGGGAAGGAACAATGAGCAGTTCTTC.

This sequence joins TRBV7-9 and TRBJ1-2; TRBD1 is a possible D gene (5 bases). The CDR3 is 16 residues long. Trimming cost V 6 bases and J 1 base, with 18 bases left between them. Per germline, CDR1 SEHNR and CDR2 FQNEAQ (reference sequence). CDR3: CASRSVERGSNYGYTF. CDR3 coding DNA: TGTGCCAGCAGATCCGTCGAGCGGGGGAGTAACTATGGCTACACCTTC.

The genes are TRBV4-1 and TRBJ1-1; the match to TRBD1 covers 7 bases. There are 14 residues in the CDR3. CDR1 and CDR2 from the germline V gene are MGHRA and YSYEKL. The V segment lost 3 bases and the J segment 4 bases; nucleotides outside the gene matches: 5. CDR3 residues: CASSQPTGRTEAFF. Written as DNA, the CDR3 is TGCGCCAGCAGCCAGCCGACAGGGCGCACTGAAGCTTTCTTT.

In DNA, the CDR3 is TGTGCCAGCAGCGTAGGAGGACTAGCGGCGGTGGGTGAGCAGTTCTTC. This gives the protein CASSVGGLAAVGEQFF. The J gene is TRBJ2-1, the V gene TRBV9, with 10 bases identical to TRBD2. Per germline, CDR1 SGDLS and CDR2 YYNGEE. With 0 bases clipped from V and 9 bases from J, the junction kept 9 bases outside the gene matches. The CDR3 has 16 amino acids.

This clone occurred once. The CDR3, as DNA: TGTGCCAGCTCAAAACTGGCGGGGGAACAAGAGACCCAGTACTTC. Translating it yields CASSKLAGEQETQYF. The genes are TRBV18 and TRBJ2-5, with 7 bases lining up with TRBD2. V lost 5 bases to trimming and J lost 2 bases; unmatched junction nucleotides: 8. The CDR3 extends over 15 amino acids. The V gene's germline CDR1 is KGHSH and CDR2 LQKENI.

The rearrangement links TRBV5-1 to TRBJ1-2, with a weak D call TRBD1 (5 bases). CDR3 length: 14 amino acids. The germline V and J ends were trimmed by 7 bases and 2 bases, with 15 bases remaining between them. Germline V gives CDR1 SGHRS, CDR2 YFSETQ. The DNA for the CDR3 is TGCGCCAGCCGCTCCGGGGAGGGGAACTATGGCTACACCTTC. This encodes CASRSGEGNYGYTF.

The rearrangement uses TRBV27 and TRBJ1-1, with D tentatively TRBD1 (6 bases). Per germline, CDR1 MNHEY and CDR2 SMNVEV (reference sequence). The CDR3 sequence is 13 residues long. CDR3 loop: CVTLLQGTLEAFF. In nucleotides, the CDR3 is TGTGTCACACTCCTTCAGGGGACGTTAGAAGCTTTCTTT.

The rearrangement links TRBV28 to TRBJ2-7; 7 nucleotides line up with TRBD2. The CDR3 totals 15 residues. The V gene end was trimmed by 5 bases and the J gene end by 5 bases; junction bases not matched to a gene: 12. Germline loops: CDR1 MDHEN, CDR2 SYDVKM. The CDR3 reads CASSVFRTRENEQYF. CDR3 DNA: TGTGCCAGCAGTGTTTTTCGGACTAGGGAAAACGAGCAGTACTTC.

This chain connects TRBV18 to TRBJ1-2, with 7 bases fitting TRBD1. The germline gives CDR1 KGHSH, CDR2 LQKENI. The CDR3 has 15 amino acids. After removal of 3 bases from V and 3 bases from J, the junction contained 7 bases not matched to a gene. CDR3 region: CASSPAGTAHYGYTF. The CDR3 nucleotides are TGTGCCAGCTCACCTGCCGGGACAGCCCACTATGGCTACACCTTC.